The next 25 T cell receptor beta chains were all read from a single sample in a study of blood T cell repertoires in COVID-19. Method: immunoSEQ multiplex PCR; TCRdb's copy keeps in-frame clones and lacks some. The table includes some 130,000 clones, about 78% detected once. Input material: peripheral blood. The origin of the receptors is a man between 60 and 75 years old who had recovered from COVID-19.

Points on this clone: The same CDR3 also results from other DNA sequences found in this sample. The V call is TRBV5-1, the J call TRBJ2-5; TRBD2 aligns across 10 bases. The CDR3 has 14 residues. Per germline, CDR1 SGHRS and CDR2 YFSETQ. V lost 5 bases and J lost 2; bases outside the gene matches: 3. CDR3 sequence reads: CASSLAGAQETQYF. The CDR3 DNA reads TGCGCCAGCAGTCTAGCGGGGGCACAAGAGACCCAGTACTTC.

This clone has more than one count but fewer than ten. This rearrangement joins TRBV28 to TRBJ2-7; 10 bases line up with TRBD1. This CDR3 has 14 residues. After removal of 7 bases from V and 4 bases from J, the junction contained 7 bases not matched to a gene. Germline V gene data show CDR1 as MDHEN and CDR2 as SYDVKM. This CDR3 is CASIGDRGSYEQYF. In DNA form, the CDR3 reads TGTGCCAGCATCGGGGACAGGGGCTCTTACGAGCAGTACTTC.

This chain joins TRBV2 and TRBJ1-2; D possibly corresponds to TRBD1 (5 bases). Trimming removed 6 bases from V and 8 bases from J, with 19 bases in between. The CDR3 has 14 amino acids. Germline lookup yields CDR1 SNHLY and CDR2 FYNNEI. The CDR3 nucleotides are TGTGCCAGCAGCGGGGGTGACAGTTTTCTCGGCTACACCTTC. It codes for CASSGGDSFLGYTF.

This rearrangement joins TRBV19 to TRBJ2-1; TRBD1 aligns across 7 bases. The CDR3 covers 14 residues. Trimming took 4 bases from V and 7 from J; bases not matched to a gene: 7. Germline loops: CDR1 LNHDA, CDR2 SQIVND (reference sequence). The CDR3 DNA reads TGTGCCAGTAGTACGACGACAGGGTGGAATGAGCAGTTCTTC. Encoded protein: CASSTTTGWNEQFF.

This clone has only a few counts. The chain is built from TRBV27 and TRBJ1-4; 7 nucleotides line up with TRBD1. V trimming: 3 bases; J trimming: 4 bases; junction bases outside the gene matches: 2. CDR3 size: 14 residues. Germline V CDR1 and CDR2: MNHEY, SMNVEV (reference sequence). CDR3 DNA: TGTGCCAGCAGTTTTACAGGGGTTAATGAAAAACTGTTTTTT. As protein: CASSFTGVNEKLFF. The full variable domain, rest sourced from reference TRBV27 and TRBJ1-4, is EAQVTQNPRYLITVTGKKLTVTCSQNMNHEYMSWYRQDPGLGLRQIYYSMNVEVTDKGDVPEGYKVSRKEKRNFPLILESPSPNQTSLYFCASSFTGVNEKLFFGSGTQLSVL.

The CDR3 here is CASSRDSSVEPQHF. CDR3 in DNA: TGTGCCAGCAGCCGGGACAGCTCCGTGGAGCCCCAGCATTTT. The chain carries TRBV7-9 and TRBJ1-5; TRBD1 agrees at 7 bases. J was trimmed by 8 bases and V by 5 bases; bases with no gene match: 9. The CDR3 runs 14 residues. Germline lookup yields CDR1 SEHNR and CDR2 FQNEAQ (reference sequence).

The V and J genes are TRBV11-2 and TRBJ1-3; the match to TRBD1 covers 10 bases. Germline assignment: CDR1 SGHAT and CDR2 FQNNGV. The CDR3 covers 15 residues. J lost 8 bases, V lost 5 bases, and 9 bases had no gene match. CDR3 coding DNA: TGTGCCAGCAGCAGCCACCGGGACAGGGGCTACACCATATATTTT. Its protein product is CASSSHRDRGYTIYF.

This clone occurred a few times. The chain links TRBV28 to TRBJ2-3; D perhaps matches TRBD1 (6 bases). This CDR3 contains 15 residues. The V and J ends lost 3 bases and 0 bases respectively, with 10 bases between them. The germline gives CDR1 MDHEN, CDR2 SYDVKM. CDR3 sequence (DNA): TGTGCCAGCAGTTTTGACGGGACAAGCACAGATACGCAGTATTTT. It is translated as CASSFDGTSTDTQYF.

This clone was seen only once. V usage is TRBV9 and J usage is TRBJ2-5; tentatively, D is TRBD2 (6 bases). Trimming pared 0 bases from V and 4 bases from J, leaving 10 bases between. The germline V gene encodes CDR1 SGDLS and CDR2 YYNGEE. The CDR3 consists of 14 residues. The CDR3 bases are TGTGCCAGCAGCGTAGGCCGGGGGAGAGAGACCCAGTACTTC. Its protein product is CASSVGRGRETQYF.

V and J are TRBV10-1 and TRBJ2-4; 9 bases are shared with TRBD2. This CDR3 is built from 15 residues. CDR1 and CDR2 from the germline V gene are WNHNN and SYGVQD (reference sequence). V trimming: 4 bases; J trimming: 3 bases; junction bases outside the gene matches: 4. Here the CDR3 DNA reads TGCGCCAGCAGTGGGACTAGCGATTGCAAAAACATTCAGTACTTC. Its protein product is CASSGTSDCKNIQYF.

Regarding this clone: The germline gene is not matched at one end of the junction; a read error may be the cause. The rearrangement links TRBV7-6 to TRBJ1-2; the match to TRBD1 covers 9 bases. The germline gives CDR1 SGHVS, CDR2 FNYEAQ. The CDR3 runs 17 residues. The CDR3: CASSQGGLPGQGSSSAF. The CDR3 DNA follows: TGTGCCAGCAGCCAGGGAGGCCTACCCGGACAGGGGTCTTCTTCAGCCTTC.

V and J are TRBV27 and TRBJ2-1; a weak D match, TRBD2 (6 bases). This CDR3 contains 15 residues. V lost 5 bases and J lost 0, with 11 bases in between. Germline V CDR1 and CDR2: MNHEY, SMNVEV (reference sequence). The chain's CDR3 is CASSPLGGSYNEQFF. In DNA form, the CDR3 reads TGTGCCAGCAGTCCTTTGGGAGGCTCCTACAATGAGCAGTTCTTC.

This chain's CDR3 is CASSVRDSVKETQYF. The CDR3 DNA reads as TGTGCCAGCAGCGTCCGGGACAGCGTAAAAGAGACCCAGTACTTC. V usage is TRBV9 and J usage is TRBJ2-5; 7 bases fit TRBD1. The V segment lost 2 bases and the J segment 3 bases; nucleotides outside the gene matches: 7. Per germline, CDR1 SGDLS and CDR2 YYNGEE. The CDR3 sequence is 15 residues long.

The V call is TRBV2, the J call TRBJ2-2; TRBD2 aligns across 12 bases. The V gene end was trimmed by 0 bases and the J gene end by 0 bases; junction bases not matched to a gene: 5. Germline V lookup: CDR1 SNHLY, CDR2 FYNNEI. CDR3 length equals 19 residues. CDR3 sequence: CASSEALLAGGPNTGELFF. Here the CDR3 DNA reads TGTGCCAGCAGTGAAGCGCTTCTAGCGGGAGGGCCGAACACCGGGGAGCTGTTTTTT.

This clone was seen a handful of times. This chain uses TRBV6-5 with TRBJ1-1; 7 positions match TRBD1. The CDR3 consists of 15 residues. With V trimmed by 5 bases and J by 5 bases, 11 bases remained unmatched. CDR1 is MNHEY and CDR2 is SVGAGI in the germline V gene. The CDR3, as DNA: TGTGCCAGCAGTATGGGTAGGGGGCGTGGGACTGAAGCTTTCTTT. Translation: CASSMGRGRGTEAFF.

CDR3 sequence: CASSQQSYEQYF. CDR3 DNA sequence: TGTGCCAGCAGCCAACAGTCCTACGAGCAGTACTTC. V usage is TRBV3-1 (or the pseudogene TRBV3-2) and J usage is TRBJ2-7; unclear D gene. The germline V gene has CDR1 LGHDT and CDR2 YNNKEL (reference sequence). V lost 2 bases and J lost 1, with 3 bases in between. The CDR3 is 12 amino acids.

V and J are TRBV27 and TRBJ1-3; D is possibly TRBD1 (6 bases). Trimming took off 6 bases at V and 4 bases at J, with 19 bases between the two ends. The germline gives CDR1 MNHEY, CDR2 SMNVEV (reference sequence). The CDR3 length is 16 residues. The CDR3 nucleotides are TGTGCCAGCAGCTTCCCAACAGGGTGTAGGGGAAACACCATATATTTT. It codes for CASSFPTGCRGNTIYF.

The V and J genes are TRBV3-1 (or the pseudogene TRBV3-2) and TRBJ2-7; no definite D call. There are 12 residues in the CDR3. Germline loops: CDR1 LGHDT, CDR2 YNNKEL (reference sequence). Trimming removed 1 base from V and 5 bases from J, with 6 bases in between. In DNA form, the CDR3 reads TGTGCCAGCAGCCAAGCGGTCGACGAGCAGTACTTC. It yields the protein CASSQAVDEQYF.

The CDR3 loop is CASSQGYGGQETQYF. The CDR3 bases are TGTGCCAGCAGCCAAGGTTACGGCGGCCAAGAGACCCAGTACTTC. The rearrangement links TRBV14 to TRBJ2-5, with D unresolved. The germline CDR1 and CDR2 sequences are SGHDN and FVKESK. There are 15 residues in the CDR3. V was shortened by 1 base and J by 1 base, with 10 bases between the two germline ends. The full variable domain, its missing parts supplied by reference TRBV14 and TRBJ2-5, is EAGVTQFPSHSVIEKGQTVTLRCDPISGHDNLYWYRRVMGKEIKFLLHFVKESKQDESGMPNNRFLAERTGGTYSTLKVQPAELEDSGVYFCASSQGYGGQETQYFGPGTRLLVL.

The chain carries TRBV6-4 and TRBJ2-1; 7 nucleotides align to TRBD1. Trimming took 6 bases from V and 5 from J; bases not matched to a gene: 10. The CDR3 loop spans 15 amino acids. Germline V lookup: CDR1 MRHNA, CDR2 SNTAGT. CDR3 bases: TGTGCCAGCAGCTTAACCGGGACAGCAAACAATGAGCAGTTCTTC. As protein: CASSLTGTANNEQFF.

The rearrangement uses TRBV6-5 and TRBJ2-4; possibly TRBD2 for D (5 bases). Looked up from germline, CDR1 is MNHEY and CDR2 is SVGAGI. V was cut by 2 bases and J by 3 bases, with 11 bases left in between. The CDR3 totals 15 residues. The CDR3 here is CASSYSRTGKNIQYF. In DNA form, the CDR3 reads TGTGCCAGCAGTTACAGTCGGACTGGCAAAAACATTCAGTACTTC.

The chain has TRBV19 and TRBJ2-5; 8 bases are a match to TRBD1. The CDR3 spans 15 residues. The V gene's germline CDR1 is LNHDA and CDR2 SQIVND (reference sequence). Losses at the gene ends were 5 bases for V and 5 bases for J; bases not matched to a gene: 10. This chain's CDR3 is CASSSRDRRPETQYF. Written as DNA, the CDR3 is TGTGCCAGTAGTTCCCGGGACAGGCGGCCGGAGACCCAGTACTTC.

The gene calls are TRBV12-3 or TRBV12-4 and TRBJ1-2; possible D gene TRBD1, 5 bases. CDR3 length: 13 amino acids. Trimming removed 4 bases at V and 4 bases at J, with 10 bases between. CDR3 sequence: CASSSTGGYGYTF. Written as DNA, the CDR3 is TGTGCCAGCAGTTCAACGGGGGGCTATGGCTACACCTTC.

This clone has just a few counts. The chain combines TRBV30 with TRBJ2-1, with unresolved D. Germline V gene data show CDR1 as GTSNPN and CDR2 as SVGIG (reference sequence). The CDR3 has 15 amino acids. Trimming removed 4 bases at V and 0 bases at J, with 13 bases between. In nucleotides, the CDR3 is TGTGCCTGGATACCACTGTTGAGCTCCTACAATGAGCAGTTCTTC. It is translated as CAWIPLLSSYNEQFF.

The chain combines TRBV11-3 with TRBJ2-2; 9 nucleotides agree with TRBD2. The length of the CDR3 is 17 residues. CDR1 and CDR2 (germline): SGHNT, YENEEA. Trimming at V came to 5 bases and at J to 2 bases, leaving 9 bases not matched to a gene. CDR3 nucleotide sequence: TGTGCCAGCAGCCGTCTCCCTAGCGGGGTCAACACCGGGGAGCTGTTTTTT. Translation gives CASSRLPSGVNTGELFF. Drawing the rest from reference TRBV11-3 and TRBJ2-2, the complete variable domain is EAGVVQSPRYKIIEKKQPVAFWCNPISGHNTLYWYLQNLGQGPELLIRYENEEAVDDSQLPKDRFSAERLKGVDSTLKIQPAELGDSAVYLCASSRLPSGVNTGELFFGEGSRLTVL.